The 7 T cell receptor beta chains presented below share a single source sample, sequenced in a study of T-cell memory formation after mild COVID-19 (dated by TCRdb to the early 2020s). Library creation used 5' RACE. Sequencing was performed on an Illumina NovaSeq 6000. TCRdb reworked the public reads: Q25 trimming with fastp, MiXCR clone assembly, productive beta chains retained. Entries are consolidated by CDR3 protein sequence, retaining the most common genes and DNA. The sample table contains 580,000 or so distinct CDR3 sequences; only one count was recorded for 17% of them. The ten largest account for 8.1% of the sample. Sequences were obtained from PBMCs or a T cell subset sorted from them (not recorded which). The source is an adult woman who had mild COVID-19 (a few samples of this study predate the infection). The sample titles of this study are shuffled in the database, so cell type and time point are left out; the donor was told from shared clones.

This clonotype was observed a handful of times. The chain joins TRBV6-2 or TRBV6-3 to TRBJ1-1; 10 bases map to TRBD1. Germline CDR1 MNHEY, CDR2 SVGEGT. Losses at the gene ends were 4 bases for V and 5 bases for J; bases not matched to a gene: 13. This CDR3 is 17 amino acids long. The CDR3 spells CASSFWTGGSVETEAFF. CDR3 sequence (DNA): TGTGCCAGCAGTTTCTGGACAGGGGGTTCAGTTGAGACTGAAGCTTTCTTT.

This clonotype was observed a few times. The gene calls are TRBV4-2 and TRBJ2-2; TRBD2 aligns across 13 bases. Germline loops: CDR1 LGHNA, CDR2 YNFKEQ. The CDR3 is made up of 16 amino acids. Trimming cost V 4 bases and J 5 bases; bases outside gene matches: 4. CDR3 nucleotides: TGTGCCAGCAGCCGGACTAGCGGGAGTTTTACCGGGGAGCTGTTTTTT. Its translation is CASSRTSGSFTGELFF.

J is TRBJ2-1 and V is TRBV11-2; D is possibly TRBD2 (5 bases). The CDR3 contains 16 residues. Trimming removed 5 bases at V and 5 bases at J, with 19 bases between. Germline V gene lookup returns CDR1 SGHAT and CDR2 FQNNGV. The CDR3, as DNA: TGTGCCAGCAGCGCAGGTTCGCCGCGGGCTCACAATGAGCAGTTCTTC. Amino acid sequence: CASSAGSPRAHNEQFF.

The CDR3 DNA sequence: TGCGCCAGCAGCCGGACTCAATACGAGCAGTACTTC. It yields the protein CASSRTQYEQYF. This chain uses TRBV5-1 with TRBJ2-7, with a weak D call TRBD2 (5 bases). Trimming cost V 4 bases and J 4 bases, with 9 bases left between them. Germline V lookup: CDR1 SGHRS, CDR2 YFSETQ. This CDR3 is 12 amino acids long.

The J gene is TRBJ1-1, the V gene TRBV29-1; D is unclear. The CDR3 has 13 amino acids. Germline assignment: CDR1 SQVTM and CDR2 ANQGSEA. V shed 4 bases and J shed 0 bases, with 9 bases lying between them. The CDR3, as DNA: TGCAGCGTTGCGGGGTACGTGAACACTGAAGCTTTCTTT. Residues: CSVAGYVNTEAFF. Based on the CDR3 plus reference TRBV29-1 and TRBJ1-1, the full variable domain is SAVISQKPSRDICQRGTSLTIQCQVDSQVTMMFWYRQQPGQSLTLIATANQGSEATYESGFVIDKFPISRPNLTFSTLTVSNMSPEDSSIYLCSVAGYVNTEAFFGQGTRLTVV.

The rearrangement links TRBV4-3 to TRBJ2-1; D is ambiguous. The V and J ends lost 0 bases and 0 bases respectively, with 12 bases between them. This CDR3 is built from 17 residues. CDR1 and CDR2 from the germline V gene are LGHNA and YSLEER. The CDR3: CASSQDLVLSSYNEQFF. CDR3 DNA sequence: TGCGCCAGCAGCCAAGATTTAGTTTTGTCCTCCTACAATGAGCAGTTCTTC.

CDR3 sequence (DNA): TGCAGTGCTAGAGATCTGTACGGGGGGGTTCACAATGAGCAGTTCTTC. The encoded protein is CSARDLYGGVHNEQFF. The chain recombines TRBV20-1 with TRBJ2-1; 8 nucleotides agree with TRBD2. Germline loops: CDR1 DFQATT, CDR2 SNEGSKA (reference sequence). CDR3 length: 16 residues. V lost 0 bases to trimming and J lost 5 bases; unmatched junction nucleotides: 9.